The clone carrying this T cell receptor beta chain was recorded at least ten times. No antigen is known for it. CDR3 length: 10 residues. Trimming left V 10 bases short and J 10 bases short, with 10 bases between. CDR1 and CDR2 (germline): MDHEN, SYDVKM. This specimen comes from a study of neurological immune-mediated disorders. Time point defined: longitudinal time-point 1 (baseline). It was from 2 million PBMCs stored at -80 C that the unsorted libraries were obtained. Study-wide findings and caveats: Because no CDR3 amino acid sequences were shared across subjects by expanded clones, private repertoires were suggested in all groups.

5'RACE with 10-nucleotide random UMIs produced the cDNA. Sequencing runs each generated in excess of 180 million TCR-beta sequences derived from 15-18 subjects. One entry per CDR3 protein, called by TCRdb with MiXCR from the 5' RACE reads. This table has roughly 61,000 distinct CDR3 sequences, 9.5% to 12% appearing once. The sequence derives from a male donor with HTLV-1-associated myelopathy (HAM/TSP). This chain links TRBV28 with TRBJ1-4; D might be TRBD1 (6 bases). The sequencing input was PBMCs. The CDR3 region has the DNA TGTGCCACCAGGGGTGTAAAACTGTTTTTT. It translates to CATRGVKLFF.